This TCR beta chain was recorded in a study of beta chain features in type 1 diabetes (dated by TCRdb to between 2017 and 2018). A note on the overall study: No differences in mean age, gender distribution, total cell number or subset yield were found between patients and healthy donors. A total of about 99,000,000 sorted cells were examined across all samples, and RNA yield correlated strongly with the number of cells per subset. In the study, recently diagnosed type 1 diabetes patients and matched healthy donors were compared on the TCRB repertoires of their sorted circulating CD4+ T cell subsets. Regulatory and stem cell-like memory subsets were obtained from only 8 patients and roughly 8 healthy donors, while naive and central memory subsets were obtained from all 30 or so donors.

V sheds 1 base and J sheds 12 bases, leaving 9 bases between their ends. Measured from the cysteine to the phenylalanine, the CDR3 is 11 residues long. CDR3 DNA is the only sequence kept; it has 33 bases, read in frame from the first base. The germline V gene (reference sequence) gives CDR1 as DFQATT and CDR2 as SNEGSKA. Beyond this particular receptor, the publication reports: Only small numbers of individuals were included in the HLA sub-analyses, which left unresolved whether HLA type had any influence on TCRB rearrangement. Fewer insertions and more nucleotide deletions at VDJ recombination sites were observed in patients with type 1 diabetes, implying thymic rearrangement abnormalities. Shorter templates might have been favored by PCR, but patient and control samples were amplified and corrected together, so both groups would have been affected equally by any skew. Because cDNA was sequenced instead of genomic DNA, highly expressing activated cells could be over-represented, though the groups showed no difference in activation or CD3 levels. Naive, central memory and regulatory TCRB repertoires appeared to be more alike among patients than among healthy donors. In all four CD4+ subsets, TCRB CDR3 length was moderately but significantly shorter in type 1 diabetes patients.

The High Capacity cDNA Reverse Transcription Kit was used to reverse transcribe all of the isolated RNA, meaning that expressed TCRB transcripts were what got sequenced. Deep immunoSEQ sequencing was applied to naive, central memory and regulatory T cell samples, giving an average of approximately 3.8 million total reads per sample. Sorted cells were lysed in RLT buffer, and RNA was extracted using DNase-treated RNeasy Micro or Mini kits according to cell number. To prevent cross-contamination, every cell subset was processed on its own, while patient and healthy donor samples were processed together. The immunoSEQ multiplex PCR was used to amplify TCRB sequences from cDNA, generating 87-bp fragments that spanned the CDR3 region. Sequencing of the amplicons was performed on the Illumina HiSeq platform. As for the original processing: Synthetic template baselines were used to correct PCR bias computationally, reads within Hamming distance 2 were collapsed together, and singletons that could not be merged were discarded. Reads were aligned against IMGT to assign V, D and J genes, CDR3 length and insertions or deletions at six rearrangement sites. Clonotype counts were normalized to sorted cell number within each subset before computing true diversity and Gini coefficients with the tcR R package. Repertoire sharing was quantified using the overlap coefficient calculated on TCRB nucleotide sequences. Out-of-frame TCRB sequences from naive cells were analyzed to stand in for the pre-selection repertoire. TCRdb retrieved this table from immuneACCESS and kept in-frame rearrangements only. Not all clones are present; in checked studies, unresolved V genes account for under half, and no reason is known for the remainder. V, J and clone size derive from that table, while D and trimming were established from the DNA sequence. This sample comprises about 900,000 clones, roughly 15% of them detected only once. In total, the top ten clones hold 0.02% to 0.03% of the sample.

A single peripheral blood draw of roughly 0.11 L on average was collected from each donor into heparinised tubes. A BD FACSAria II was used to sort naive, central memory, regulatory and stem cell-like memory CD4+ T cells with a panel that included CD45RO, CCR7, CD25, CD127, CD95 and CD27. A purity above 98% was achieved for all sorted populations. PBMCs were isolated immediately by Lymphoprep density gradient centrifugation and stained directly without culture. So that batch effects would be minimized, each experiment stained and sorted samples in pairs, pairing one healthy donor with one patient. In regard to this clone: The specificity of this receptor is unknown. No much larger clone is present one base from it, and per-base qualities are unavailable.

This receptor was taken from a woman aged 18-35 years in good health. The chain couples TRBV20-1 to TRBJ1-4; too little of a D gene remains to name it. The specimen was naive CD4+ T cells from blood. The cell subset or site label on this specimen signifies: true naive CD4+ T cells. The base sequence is TGCAGTGCTAGAGGGGCGATGGAACTGTTTTTT. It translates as CSARGAMELFF.